This TCR beta chain was documented in a study of blood T cell repertoires in COVID-19 (dated by TCRdb to 2020 to 2022). At the level of the whole study: Collaborator samples came from the United States, Italy and Spain and covered acute and convalescent phases of COVID-19. The prospective study material was composed of cDNA or gDNA derived from T cells, B-cell-depleted T cells, or PBMCs. Subjects who had been exposed to COVID-19, were actively infected with it, or had recovered from it provided the deeply sampled blood TCRbeta repertoires that made up the dataset. Where available, HLA class I and class II types were taken from metadata supplied by the sample provider and were not determined by assay-based typing. The samples were drawn from two sources: the first 160 participants of the ongoing ImmuneRACE study, and 950 to 1,500 subjects contributed by 6 global collaborators. The repertoires were made available in a free public database intended to serve as a resource for research on the immune response to SARS-CoV-2. Sample metadata almost always included a de-identified subject ID, COVID-19 status, age in years and sex. Study-wide conclusions, independent of this receptor: How much clinical and demographic metadata was included differed by source and by participant, and the metadata was provided uncurated.

Whole blood was collected in K2EDTA tubes by collaborating institutions according to the institutions' own protocols. Collaborator samples were shipped for TCRbeta analysis as frozen whole blood, isolated PBMCs, or DNA extracted from either sample type. A note on this clone: The antigen it recognizes is unknown. The input lacks base qualities; no much larger clone sits a single base away.

TCRbeta CDR3 regions were amplified from genomic DNA by means of the immunoSEQ Assay, a bias-controlled multiplex PCR. For the original study's pipeline: The number of nucleated cells in each sample was estimated from the amplification of reference gene primers within the assay. Sequence reads were collapsed and filtered to measure the absolute abundance of every unique TCRbeta CDR3 rearrangement. For each sample, productive Simpson clonality was calculated as the square root of Simpson's diversity index over productive rearrangements. Imported from immuneACCESS, the table was reduced by TCRdb to in-frame sequences with V and J called. These copies leave out some clones; in studies compared against another copy, an unresolved V gene accounts for under half, and the cause of the remainder is not known. That table gives V, J and clone size, and the DNA gave D and trimming. The sample records some 160,000 clones, roughly 90% of which are singletons. The ten most abundant clones make up about 2.8% of the sample.

There are 16 amino acids in the CDR3, from cysteine to phenylalanine inclusive. Only the CDR3 DNA stays, 48 bases, in frame from base 1. Compared with germline, V lacks 7 bases and J lacks 2 bases; bases without a gene match: 12. Reading the germline V gene gives CDR1 SGHRS and CDR2 YFSETQ. This clonotype was obtained from a man aged 55 to 70 with acute or convalescent COVID-19. Recombination joined TRBV5-1 with TRBJ2-3, and 8 bases in between align with TRBD2. The sample comprised peripheral blood. This receptor has the CDR3 CASRQIAGTYTDTQYF. The DNA reads TGCGCCAGCCGACAAATAGCGGGGACATACACAGATACGCAGTATTTT.